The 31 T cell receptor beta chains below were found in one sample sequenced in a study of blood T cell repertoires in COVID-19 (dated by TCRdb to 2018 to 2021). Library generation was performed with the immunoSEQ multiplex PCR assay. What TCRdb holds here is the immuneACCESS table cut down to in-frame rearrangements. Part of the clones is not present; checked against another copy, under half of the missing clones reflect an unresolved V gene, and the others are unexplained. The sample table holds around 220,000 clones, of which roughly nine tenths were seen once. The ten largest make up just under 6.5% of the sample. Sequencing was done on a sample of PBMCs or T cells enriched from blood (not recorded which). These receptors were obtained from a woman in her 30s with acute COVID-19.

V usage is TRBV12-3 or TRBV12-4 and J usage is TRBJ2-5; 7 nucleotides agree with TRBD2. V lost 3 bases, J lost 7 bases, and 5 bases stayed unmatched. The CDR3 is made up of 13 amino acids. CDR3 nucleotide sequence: TGTGCCAGCAGTTTTGGGGAGCGGGGGACCCAGTACTTC. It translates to CASSFGERGTQYF.

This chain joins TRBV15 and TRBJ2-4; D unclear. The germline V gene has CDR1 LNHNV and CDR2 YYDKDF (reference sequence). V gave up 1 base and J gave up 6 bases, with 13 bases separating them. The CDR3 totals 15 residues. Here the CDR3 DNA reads TGTGCCACCAGCAGAGGGAGTTTGGGTCGAAACATTCAGTACTTC. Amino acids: CATSRGSLGRNIQYF.

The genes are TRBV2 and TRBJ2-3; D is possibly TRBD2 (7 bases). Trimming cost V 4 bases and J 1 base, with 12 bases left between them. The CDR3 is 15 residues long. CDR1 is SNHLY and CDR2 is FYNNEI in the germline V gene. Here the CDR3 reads CASSGGGGGTDTQYF. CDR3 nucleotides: TGTGCCAGCAGTGGAGGGGGAGGGGGCACAGATACGCAGTATTTT.

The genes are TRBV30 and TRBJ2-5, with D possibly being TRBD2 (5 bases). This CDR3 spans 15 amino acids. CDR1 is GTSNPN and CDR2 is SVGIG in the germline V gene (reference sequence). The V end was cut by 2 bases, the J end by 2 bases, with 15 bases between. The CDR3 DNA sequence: TGTGCCTGGAGTCAAGACAACCAGCGGCAAGAGACCCAGTACTTC. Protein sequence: CAWSQDNQRQETQYF.

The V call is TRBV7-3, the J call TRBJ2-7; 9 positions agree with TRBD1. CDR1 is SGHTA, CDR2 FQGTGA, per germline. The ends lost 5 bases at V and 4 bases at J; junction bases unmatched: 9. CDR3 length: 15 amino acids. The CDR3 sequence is CASSLGQGNAYEQYF. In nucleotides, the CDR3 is TGTGCCAGCAGCCTGGGACAGGGAAACGCGTACGAGCAGTACTTC.

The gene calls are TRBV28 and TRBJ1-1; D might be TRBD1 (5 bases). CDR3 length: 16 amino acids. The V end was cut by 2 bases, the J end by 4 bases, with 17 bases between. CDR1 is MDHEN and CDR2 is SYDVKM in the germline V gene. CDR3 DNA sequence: TGTGCCAGCAGTTTACGCCTCATGGGGGGGAGCACTGAAGCTTTCTTT. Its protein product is CASSLRLMGGSTEAFF.

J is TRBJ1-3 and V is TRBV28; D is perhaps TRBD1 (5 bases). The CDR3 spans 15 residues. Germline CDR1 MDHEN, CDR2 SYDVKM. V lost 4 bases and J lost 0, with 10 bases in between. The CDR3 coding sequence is TGTGCCAGCAGTTCGGGAGGGGCCTCTGGAAACACCATATATTTT. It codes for CASSSGGASGNTIYF.

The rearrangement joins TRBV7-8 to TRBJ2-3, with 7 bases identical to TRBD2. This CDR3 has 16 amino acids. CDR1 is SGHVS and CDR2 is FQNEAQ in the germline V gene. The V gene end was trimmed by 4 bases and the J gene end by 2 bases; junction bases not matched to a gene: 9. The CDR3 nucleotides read TGTGCCAGCAGCTCCCGGCTGAGCGGGGACACAGATACGCAGTATTTT. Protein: CASSSRLSGDTDTQYF. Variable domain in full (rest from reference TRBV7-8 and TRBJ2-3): GAGVSQSPRYKVAKRGQDVALRCDPISGHVSLFWYQQALGQGPEFLTYFQNEAQLDKSGLPSDRFFAERPEGSVSTLKIQRTQQEDSAVYLCASSSRLSGDTDTQYFGPGTRLTVL.

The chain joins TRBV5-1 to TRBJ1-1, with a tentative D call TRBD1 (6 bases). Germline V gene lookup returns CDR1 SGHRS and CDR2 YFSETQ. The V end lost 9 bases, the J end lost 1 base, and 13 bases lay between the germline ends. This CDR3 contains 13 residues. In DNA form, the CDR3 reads TGCGCCACCAGGACACAGGGGAACACTGAAGCTTTCTTT. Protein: CATRTQGNTEAFF.

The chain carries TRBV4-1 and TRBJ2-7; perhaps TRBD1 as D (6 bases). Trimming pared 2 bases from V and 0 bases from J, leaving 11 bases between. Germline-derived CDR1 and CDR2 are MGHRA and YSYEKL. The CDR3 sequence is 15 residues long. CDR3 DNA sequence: TGCGCCAGCAGCCAAACTCAGGGGAGCTCCTACGAGCAGTACTTC. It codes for CASSQTQGSSYEQYF.

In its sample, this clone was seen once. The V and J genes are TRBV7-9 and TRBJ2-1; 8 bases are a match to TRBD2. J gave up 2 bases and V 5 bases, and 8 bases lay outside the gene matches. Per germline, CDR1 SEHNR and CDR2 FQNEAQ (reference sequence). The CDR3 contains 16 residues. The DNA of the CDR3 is TGTGCCAGCAGCGCCCCTAGCGGGCCGGCCTACAATGAGCAGTTCTTC. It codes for CASSAPSGPAYNEQFF. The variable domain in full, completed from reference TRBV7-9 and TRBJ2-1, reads DTGVSQNPRHKITKRGQNVTFRCDPISEHNRLYWYRQTLGQGPEFLTYFQNEAQLEKSRLLSDRFSAERPKGSFSTLEIQRTEQGDSAMYLCASSAPSGPAYNEQFFGPGTRLTVL.

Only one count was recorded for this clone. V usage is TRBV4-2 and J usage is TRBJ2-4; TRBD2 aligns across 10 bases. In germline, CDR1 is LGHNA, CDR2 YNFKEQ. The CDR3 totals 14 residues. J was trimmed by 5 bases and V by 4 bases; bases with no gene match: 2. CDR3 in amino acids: CASSPSGGENIQYF. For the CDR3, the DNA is TGTGCCAGCAGCCCCAGCGGGGGGGAAAACATTCAGTACTTC.

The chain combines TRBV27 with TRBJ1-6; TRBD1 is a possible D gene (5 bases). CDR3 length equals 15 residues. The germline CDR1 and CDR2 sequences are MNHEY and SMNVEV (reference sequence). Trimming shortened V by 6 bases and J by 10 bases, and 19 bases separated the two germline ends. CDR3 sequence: CASSHSRASSSPLHF. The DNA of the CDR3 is TGTGCCAGCAGCCACAGCAGGGCCAGCTCCTCACCCCTCCACTTT.

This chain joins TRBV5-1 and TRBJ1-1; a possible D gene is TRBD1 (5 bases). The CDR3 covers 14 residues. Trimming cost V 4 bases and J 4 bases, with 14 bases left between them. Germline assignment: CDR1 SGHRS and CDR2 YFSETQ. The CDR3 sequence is CASSQYLGATEAFF. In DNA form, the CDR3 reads TGCGCCAGCAGCCAATATTTAGGGGCCACTGAAGCTTTCTTT.

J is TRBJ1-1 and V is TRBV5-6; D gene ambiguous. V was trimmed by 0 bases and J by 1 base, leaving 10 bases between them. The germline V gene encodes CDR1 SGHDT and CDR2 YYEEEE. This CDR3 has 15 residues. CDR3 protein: CASSLEATRNTEAFF. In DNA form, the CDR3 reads TGTGCCAGCAGCTTGGAAGCCACCCGGAACACTGAAGCTTTCTTT.

The CDR3 loop is CASTVAGGSYEQYF. The CDR3 nucleotides read TGTGCCAGCACGGTCGCCGGGGGCTCCTACGAGCAGTACTTC. The gene calls are TRBV2 and TRBJ2-7, with D possibly TRBD2 on 6 matching bases. The ends were cut back, 7 bases at V and 0 bases at J, with 13 bases in the middle. The CDR3 consists of 14 residues. The germline V gene encodes CDR1 SNHLY and CDR2 FYNNEI.

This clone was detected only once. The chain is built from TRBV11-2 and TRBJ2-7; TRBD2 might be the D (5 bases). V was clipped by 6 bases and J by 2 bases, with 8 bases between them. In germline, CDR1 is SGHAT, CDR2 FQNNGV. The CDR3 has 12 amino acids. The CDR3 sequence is CASRRETYEQYF. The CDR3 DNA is TGTGCCAGCAGGAGGGAGACCTACGAGCAGTACTTC.

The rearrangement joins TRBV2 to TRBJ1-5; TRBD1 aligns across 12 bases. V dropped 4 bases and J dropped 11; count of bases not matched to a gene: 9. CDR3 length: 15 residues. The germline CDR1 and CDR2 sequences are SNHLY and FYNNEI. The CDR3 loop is CASSGGTGGIGTQHF. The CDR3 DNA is TGTGCCAGCAGTGGGGGGACAGGGGGCATCGGGACCCAGCATTTT.

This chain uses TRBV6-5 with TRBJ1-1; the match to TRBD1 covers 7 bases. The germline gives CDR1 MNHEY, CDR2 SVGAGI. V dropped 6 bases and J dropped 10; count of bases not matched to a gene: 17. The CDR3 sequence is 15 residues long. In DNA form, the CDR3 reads TGTGCCAGCAGCAGCGCGTCGCAGGGGGGTTGGGGAGCTTTCTTT. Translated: CASSSASQGGWGAFF.

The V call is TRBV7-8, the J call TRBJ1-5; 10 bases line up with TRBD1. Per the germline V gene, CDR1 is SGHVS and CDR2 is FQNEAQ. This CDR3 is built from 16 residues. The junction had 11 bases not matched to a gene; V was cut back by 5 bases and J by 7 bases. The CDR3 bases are TGTGCCAGCAGCGCAAGACAGGGGGCCTCAGGGCAGCCCCAGCATTTT. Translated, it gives CASSARQGASGQPQHF.

CDR3 amino acids: CASSLAPGQIYEQYF. The CDR3, as DNA: TGTGCCAGCAGCTTAGCCCCGGGACAGATCTACGAGCAGTACTTC. This chain connects TRBV7-3 to TRBJ2-7, with 7 positions matching TRBD1. This CDR3 is 15 amino acids long. From germline, CDR1 is SGHTA and CDR2 FQGTGA. Trimming cost V 2 bases and J 3 bases; bases outside gene matches: 7.

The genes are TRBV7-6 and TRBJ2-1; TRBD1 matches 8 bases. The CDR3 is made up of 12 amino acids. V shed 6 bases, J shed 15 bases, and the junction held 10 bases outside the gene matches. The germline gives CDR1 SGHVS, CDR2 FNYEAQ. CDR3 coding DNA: TGTGCCAGCAGTCCGACAGGGGTGGAAAGGTTCTTC. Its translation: CASSPTGVERFF.

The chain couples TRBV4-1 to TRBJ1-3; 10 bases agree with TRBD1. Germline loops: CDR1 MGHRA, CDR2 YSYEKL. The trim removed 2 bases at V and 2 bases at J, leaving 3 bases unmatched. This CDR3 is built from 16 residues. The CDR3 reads CASSQIGQGAGNTIYF. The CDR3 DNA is TGCGCCAGCAGCCAAATCGGACAGGGGGCTGGAAACACCATATATTTT.

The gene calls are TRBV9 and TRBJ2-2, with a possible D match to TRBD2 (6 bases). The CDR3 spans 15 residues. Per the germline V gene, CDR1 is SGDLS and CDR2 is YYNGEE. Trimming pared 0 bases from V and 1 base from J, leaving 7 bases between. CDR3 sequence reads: CASSVAGVNTGELFF. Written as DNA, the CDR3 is TGTGCCAGCAGCGTAGCGGGGGTGAACACCGGGGAGCTGTTTTTT.

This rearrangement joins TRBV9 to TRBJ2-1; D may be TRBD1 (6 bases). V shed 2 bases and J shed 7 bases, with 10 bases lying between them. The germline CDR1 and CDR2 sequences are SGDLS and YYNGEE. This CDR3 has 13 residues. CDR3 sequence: CASSVDSYNEQFF. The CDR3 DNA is TGTGCCAGCAGCGTGGACAGTTATAATGAGCAGTTCTTC.

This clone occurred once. The CDR3 protein is CASSPRQGWANEKLFF. Written as DNA, the CDR3 is TGTGCCAGCAGCCCGAGACAGGGGTGGGCTAATGAAAAACTGTTTTTT. The V call is TRBV7-2, the J call TRBJ1-4; 8 nucleotides match TRBD1. CDR1 is SGHTA, CDR2 FQGNSA, per germline. The junction had 8 bases not matched to a gene; V was cut back by 5 bases and J by 3 bases. The CDR3 spans 16 residues.

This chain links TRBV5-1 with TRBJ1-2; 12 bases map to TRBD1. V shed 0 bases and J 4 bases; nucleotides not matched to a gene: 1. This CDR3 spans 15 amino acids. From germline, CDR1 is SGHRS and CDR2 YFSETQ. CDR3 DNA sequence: TGCGCCAGCAGCTTGGGGGGACAGGGGGCCTATGGCTACACCTTC. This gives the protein CASSLGGQGAYGYTF.

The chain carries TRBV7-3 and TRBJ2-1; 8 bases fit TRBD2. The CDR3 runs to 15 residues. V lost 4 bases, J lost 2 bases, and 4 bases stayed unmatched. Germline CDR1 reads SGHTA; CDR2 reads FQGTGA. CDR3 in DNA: TGTGCCAGCAGCTCCCGGGAGGGCCCCTACAATGAGCAGTTCTTC. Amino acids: CASSSREGPYNEQFF. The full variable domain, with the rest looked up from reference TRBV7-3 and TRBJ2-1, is GAGVSQTPSNKVTEKGKYVELRCDPISGHTALYWYRQSLGQGPEFLIYFQGTGAADDSGLPNDRFFAVRPEGSVSTLKIQRTERGDSAVYLCASSSREGPYNEQFFGPGTRLTVL.

The CDR3 nucleotides read TGTGCCAGCAGCCCAACGGGGGACTTGGACTATGGCTACACCTTC. The encoded protein is CASSPTGDLDYGYTF. The chain couples TRBV7-3 to TRBJ1-2; TRBD1 might be the D (5 bases). V was pared by 5 bases and J by 3 bases, with 16 bases between. The CDR3 is 15 residues long. Germline CDR1 is SGHTA and CDR2 is FQGTGA.

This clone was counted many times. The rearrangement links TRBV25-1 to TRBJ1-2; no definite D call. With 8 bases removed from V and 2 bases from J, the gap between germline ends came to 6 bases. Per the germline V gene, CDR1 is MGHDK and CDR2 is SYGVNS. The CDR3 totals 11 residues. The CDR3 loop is CASSRNYGYTF. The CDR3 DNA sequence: TGTGCCAGCTCCCGGAACTATGGCTACACCTTC.

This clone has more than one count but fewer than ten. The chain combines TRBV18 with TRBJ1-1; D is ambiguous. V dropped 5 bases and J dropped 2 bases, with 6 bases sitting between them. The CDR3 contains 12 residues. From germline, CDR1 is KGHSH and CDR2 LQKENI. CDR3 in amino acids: CASSEANTEAFF. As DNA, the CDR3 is TGTGCCAGCTCAGAGGCTAACACTGAAGCTTTCTTT.